These 2 T cell receptor beta chains originate from one sample sequenced in a study of T cell repertoires in cytomegalovirus infection (dated by TCRdb to the late 2010s). What these receptors recognize is not known. For sequencing, an Illumina HiSeq 1500 was employed. TCRdb's own reprocessing of the public reads used fastp at Q25 and MiXCR and kept productive beta chains. Rows are unified per CDR3 protein, each entry keeping the most common DNA and genes. The sample table records fewer than 950,000 distinct CDR3 sequences; around a third of these occur just once. 12% of the sample comes from the top ten. The sample's treatment or condition, from its label and the paper: in vitro stimulation with specific CMV peptide epitopes to enrich CMV-specific T cells. The specimen was cultured CD8+ T cells from PBMCs, collected from culture after CMV antigen stimulation. The receptors stem from a human donor in good health (CMV status not recorded). Some clones in this sample may be carry-over from other donors' samples.

The chain combines TRBV6-6 with TRBJ2-1, with D hard to call. The germline V gene has CDR1 MNHNY and CDR2 SVGAGI (reference sequence). V lost 0 bases and J 8 bases, leaving 8 bases between the germline ends. The CDR3 length is 13 residues. CDR3 residues: CASSYSFPDEQFF. The CDR3 nucleotides are TGTGCCAGCAGTTACTCCTTTCCGGATGAGCAGTTCTTC.

The J gene is TRBJ2-6, the V gene TRBV10-3; D is undetermined. The CDR3 runs to 15 residues. Trimming left V 7 bases short and J 1 base short, with 11 bases between. Germline-derived CDR1 and CDR2 are ENHRY and SYGVKD. The CDR3 DNA reads TGTGCCATCACCAAAGACCTGTCTGGGGCCAACGTCCTGACTTTC. Amino acids: CAITKDLSGANVLTF.